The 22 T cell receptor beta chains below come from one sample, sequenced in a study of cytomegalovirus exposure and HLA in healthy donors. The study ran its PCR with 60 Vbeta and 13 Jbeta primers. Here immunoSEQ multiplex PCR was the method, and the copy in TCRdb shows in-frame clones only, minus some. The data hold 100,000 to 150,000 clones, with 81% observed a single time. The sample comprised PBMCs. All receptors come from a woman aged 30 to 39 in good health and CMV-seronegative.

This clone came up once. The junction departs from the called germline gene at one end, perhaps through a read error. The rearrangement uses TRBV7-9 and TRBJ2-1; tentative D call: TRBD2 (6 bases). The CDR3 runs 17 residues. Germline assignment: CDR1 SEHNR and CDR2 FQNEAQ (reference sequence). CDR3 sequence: CSSSLEKWEVSYNEQFF. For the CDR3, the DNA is TGTTCCAGCAGCTTAGAAAAGTGGGAGGTCTCCTACAATGAGCAGTTCTTC.

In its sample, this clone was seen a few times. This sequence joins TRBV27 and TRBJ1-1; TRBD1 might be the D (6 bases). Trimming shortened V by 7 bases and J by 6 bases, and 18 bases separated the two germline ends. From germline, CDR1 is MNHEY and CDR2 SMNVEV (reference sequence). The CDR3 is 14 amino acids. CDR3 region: CASTPPGGGAEAFF. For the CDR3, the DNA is TGTGCCAGCACCCCTCCAGGAGGGGGGGCTGAAGCTTTCTTT.

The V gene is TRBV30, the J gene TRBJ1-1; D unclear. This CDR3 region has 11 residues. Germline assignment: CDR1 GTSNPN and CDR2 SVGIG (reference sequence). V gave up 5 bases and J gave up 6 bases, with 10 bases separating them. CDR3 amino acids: CAWGTFAEAFF. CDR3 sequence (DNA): TGTGCCTGGGGCACGTTTGCTGAAGCTTTCTTT.

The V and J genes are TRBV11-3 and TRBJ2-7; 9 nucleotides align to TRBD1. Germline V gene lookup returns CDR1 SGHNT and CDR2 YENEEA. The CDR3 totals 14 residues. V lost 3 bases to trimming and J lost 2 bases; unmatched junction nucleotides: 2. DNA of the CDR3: TGTGCCAGCAGCTTTGGACAGGGGCCCTACGAGCAGTACTTC. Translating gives CASSFGQGPYEQYF.

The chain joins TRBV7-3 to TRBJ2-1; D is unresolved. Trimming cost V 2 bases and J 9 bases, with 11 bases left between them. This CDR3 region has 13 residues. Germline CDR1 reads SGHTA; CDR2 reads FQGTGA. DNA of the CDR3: TGTGCCAGCAGCTTAGGTTACGGCGGTGAGCAGTTCTTC. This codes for CASSLGYGGEQFF.

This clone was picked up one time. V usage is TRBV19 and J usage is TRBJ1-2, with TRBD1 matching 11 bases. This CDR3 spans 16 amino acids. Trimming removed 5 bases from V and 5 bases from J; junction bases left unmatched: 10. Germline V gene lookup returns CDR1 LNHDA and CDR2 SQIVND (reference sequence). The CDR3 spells CASSQGTGTGGYGYTF. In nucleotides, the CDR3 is TGTGCCAGTAGTCAAGGAACCGGGACAGGGGGTTATGGCTACACCTTC.

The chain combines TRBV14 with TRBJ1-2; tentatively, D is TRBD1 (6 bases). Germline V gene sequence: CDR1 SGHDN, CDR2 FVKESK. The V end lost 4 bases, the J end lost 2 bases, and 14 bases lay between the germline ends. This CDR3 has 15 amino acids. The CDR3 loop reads CASSPYVQGNYGYTF. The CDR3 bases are TGTGCCAGCAGCCCGTACGTCCAGGGGAACTATGGCTACACCTTC.

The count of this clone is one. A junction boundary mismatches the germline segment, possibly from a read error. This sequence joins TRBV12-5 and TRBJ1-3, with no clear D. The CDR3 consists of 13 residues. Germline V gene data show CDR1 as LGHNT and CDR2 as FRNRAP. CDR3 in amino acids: CASGLEQTTPIYF. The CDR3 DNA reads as TGTGCTAGTGGCTTGGAGCAAACTACCCCCATATATTTT.

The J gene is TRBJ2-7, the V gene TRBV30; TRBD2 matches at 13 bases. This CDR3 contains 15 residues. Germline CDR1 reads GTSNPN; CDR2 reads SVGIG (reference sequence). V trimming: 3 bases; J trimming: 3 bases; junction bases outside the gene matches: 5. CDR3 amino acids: CAWRRTSGSNYEQYF. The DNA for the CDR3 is TGTGCCTGGAGAAGGACTAGCGGGAGTAACTACGAGCAGTACTTC.

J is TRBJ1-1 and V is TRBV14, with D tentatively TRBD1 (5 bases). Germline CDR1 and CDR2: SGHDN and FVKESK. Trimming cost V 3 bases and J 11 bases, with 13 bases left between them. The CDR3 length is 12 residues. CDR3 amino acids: CASSQRVGGAFF. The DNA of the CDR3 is TGTGCCAGCAGCCAGCGGGTTGGGGGGGCTTTCTTT.

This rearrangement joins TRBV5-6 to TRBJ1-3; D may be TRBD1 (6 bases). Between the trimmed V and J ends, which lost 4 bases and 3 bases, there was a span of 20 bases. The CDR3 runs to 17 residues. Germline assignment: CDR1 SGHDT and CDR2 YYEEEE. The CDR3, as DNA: TGTGCCAGCAGCGCTGCCCCCCCGGACAGACGTGGAAACACCATATATTTT. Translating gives CASSAAPPDRRGNTIYF. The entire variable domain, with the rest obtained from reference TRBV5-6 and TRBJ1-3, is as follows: DAGVTQSPTHLIKTRGQQVTLRCSPKSGHDTVSWYQQALGQGPQFIFQYYEEEERQRGNFPDRFSGHQFPNYSSELNVNALLLGDSALYLCASSAAPPDRRGNTIYFGEGSWLTVV.

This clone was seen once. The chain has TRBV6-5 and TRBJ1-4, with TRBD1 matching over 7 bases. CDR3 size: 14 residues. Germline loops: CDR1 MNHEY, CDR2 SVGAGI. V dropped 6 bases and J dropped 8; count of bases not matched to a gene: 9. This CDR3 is CASRGEGAFEKLFF. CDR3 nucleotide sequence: TGTGCCAGCAGGGGCGAGGGGGCCTTCGAAAAACTGTTTTTT.

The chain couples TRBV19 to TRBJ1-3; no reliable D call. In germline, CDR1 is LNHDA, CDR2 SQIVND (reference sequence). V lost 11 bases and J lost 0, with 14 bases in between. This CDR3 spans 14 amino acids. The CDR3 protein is CASNQVASGNTIYF. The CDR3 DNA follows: TGTGCCTCCAACCAGGTCGCCTCTGGAAACACCATATATTTT. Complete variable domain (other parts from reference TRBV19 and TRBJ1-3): DGGITQSPKYLFRKEGQNVTLSCEQNLNHDAMYWYRQDPGQGLRLIYYSQIVNDFQKGDIAEGYSVSREKKESFPLTVTSAQKNPTAFYLCASNQVASGNTIYFGEGSWLTVV.

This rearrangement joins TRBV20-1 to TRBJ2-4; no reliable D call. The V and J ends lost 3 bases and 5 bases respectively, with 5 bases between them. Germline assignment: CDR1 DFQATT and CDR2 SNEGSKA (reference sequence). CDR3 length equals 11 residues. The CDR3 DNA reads TGCAGTGCTAGGACTCAAAACATTCAGTACTTC. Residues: CSARTQNIQYF.

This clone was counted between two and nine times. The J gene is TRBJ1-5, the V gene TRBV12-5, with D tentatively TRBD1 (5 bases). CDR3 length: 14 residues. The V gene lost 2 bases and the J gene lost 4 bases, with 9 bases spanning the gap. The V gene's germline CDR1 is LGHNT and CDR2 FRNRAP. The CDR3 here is CASGLTGWNQPQHF. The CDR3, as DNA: TGTGCTAGTGGTTTGACAGGCTGGAATCAGCCCCAGCATTTT. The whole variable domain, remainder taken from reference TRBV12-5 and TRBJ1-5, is DARVTQTPRHKVTEMGQEVTMRCQPILGHNTVFWYRQTMMQGLELLAYFRNRAPLDDSGMPKDRFSAEMPDATLATLKIQPSEPRDSAVYFCASGLTGWNQPQHFGDGTRLSIL.

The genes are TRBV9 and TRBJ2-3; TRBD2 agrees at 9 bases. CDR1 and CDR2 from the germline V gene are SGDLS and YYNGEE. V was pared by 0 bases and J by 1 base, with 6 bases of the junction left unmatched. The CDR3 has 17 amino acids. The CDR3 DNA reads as TGTGCCAGCAGCGTAGTTCCCGCTAGCGGGGGCACAGATACGCAGTATTTT. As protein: CASSVVPASGGTDTQYF.

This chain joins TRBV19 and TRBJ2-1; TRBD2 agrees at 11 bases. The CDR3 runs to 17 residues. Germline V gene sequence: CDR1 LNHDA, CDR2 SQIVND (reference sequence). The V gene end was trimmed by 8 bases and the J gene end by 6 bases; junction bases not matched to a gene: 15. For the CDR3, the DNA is TGTGCCAGTGGGGGAGGGGATCTAGCGGGGGGTGGCAATGAGCAGTTCTTC. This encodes CASGGGDLAGGGNEQFF.

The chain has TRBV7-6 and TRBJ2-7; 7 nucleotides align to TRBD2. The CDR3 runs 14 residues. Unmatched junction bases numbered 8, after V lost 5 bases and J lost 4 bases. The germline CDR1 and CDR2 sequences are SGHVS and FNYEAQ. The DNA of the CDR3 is TGTGCCAGCAGCGTAAGCTCTAGCGGATACGAGCAGTACTTC. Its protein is CASSVSSSGYEQYF.

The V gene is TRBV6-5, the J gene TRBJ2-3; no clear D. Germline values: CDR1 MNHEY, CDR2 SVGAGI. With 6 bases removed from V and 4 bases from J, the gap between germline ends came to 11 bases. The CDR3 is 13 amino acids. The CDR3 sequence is CASRELGADTQYF. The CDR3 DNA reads TGTGCCAGCAGGGAGCTTGGCGCAGATACGCAGTATTTT.

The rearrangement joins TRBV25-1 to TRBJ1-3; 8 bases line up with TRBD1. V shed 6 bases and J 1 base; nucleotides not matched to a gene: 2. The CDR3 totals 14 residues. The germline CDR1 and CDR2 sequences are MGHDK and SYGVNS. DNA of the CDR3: TGTGCCAGCAGGCGACAGGGGTCTGGAAACACCATATATTTT. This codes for CASRRQGSGNTIYF.

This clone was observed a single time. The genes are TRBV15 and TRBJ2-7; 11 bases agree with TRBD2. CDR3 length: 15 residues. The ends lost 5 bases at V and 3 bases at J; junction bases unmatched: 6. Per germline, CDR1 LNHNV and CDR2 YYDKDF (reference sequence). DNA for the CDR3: TGTGCCACCAGCGAAAGGACTAGCGGGCTCTACGAGCAGTACTTC. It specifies CATSERTSGLYEQYF.

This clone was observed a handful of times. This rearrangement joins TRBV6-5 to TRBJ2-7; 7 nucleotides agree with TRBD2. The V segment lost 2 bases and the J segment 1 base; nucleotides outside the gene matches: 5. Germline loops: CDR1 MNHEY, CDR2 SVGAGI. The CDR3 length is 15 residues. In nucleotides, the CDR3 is TGTGCCAGCAGTTACGGGGGGGGTAGGTCCTACGAGCAGTACTTC. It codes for CASSYGGGRSYEQYF.